This TCR beta chain is drawn from a study of T cells expressing NK-cell markers (dated by TCRdb to 2020 to 2022). At the level of the whole study: TCR beta-chain repertoires were profiled in sorted CD3+CD56+NKG2C+, CD3+CD56+NKG2C- and CD3+CD56-NKG2C+ T-cell subsets from several donors. Of the eight sequenced donors, seven were found to be HCMV-seropositive and one was found to be HCMV-seronegative. The libraries were sequenced on Illumina HiSeq 2000/2500, MiSeq or NextSeq, producing 2 x 150 bp reads. The study sequenced eight donors, all healthy volunteers chosen at random: three men and five women.

Beyond this particular receptor, the publication reports: Whether the expanded NKG2C-expressing T cell clones were specific for HCMV antigens remained unclear. Those dominant clonotypes were again the most abundant among CD3+CD56-NKG2C+ cells in several donors, at roughly 25-60.1%. In six donors, the dominant CD3+CD56+NKG2C+ clonotypes ranked among the top 10 CD8+ clonotypes, making up roughly 1.0-8% of CD8+ T cells.

Based on frequency, this clonotype is considered medium-sized (0.01 to 0.1%); no count was recorded. Its antigen target is currently unknown. HCMV serostatus was determined by detecting HCMV-specific IgG in serum with a commercial ELISA kit. Peripheral blood mononuclear cells were isolated from blood by Ficoll density gradient centrifugation. Based on the germline V gene, the CDR1 and CDR2 sequences are SQVTM and ANQGSEA. From the cysteine up to the phenylalanine, the CDR3 has a length of 11 residues. No DNA is recorded. Instrument used: Illumina HiSeq 2000. 5'RACE template switching, by which a universal primer site and unique molecular identifiers were added, was used to make TCR beta cDNA libraries. Synthesis of cDNA was primed from the TCR beta constant segment and was followed by two consecutive PCR amplification steps. As for the original processing: MIGEC was used to demultiplex reads and group reads by UMI, and MiTCR was used to assemble and quantify clonotypes. To remove erroneous sequences, TCR cDNA sequences were retained only when supported by two or more reads. The tcR package was used for downstream repertoire analysis, and clonotypes were matched between fractions using CDR3 nucleotide sequence together with V segment. VDJmatch was used to annotate antigen specificity against VDJdb, with one amino acid substitution allowed in CDR3. TCRdb reprocessed the reads and lists each CDR3 protein sequence as a single entry, with no DNA. The V and J calls shown here were made by TCRdb, not taken from the authors' results. This sample's table contains about 21,000 distinct CDR3 sequences. Together, the top ten hold roughly 58% of the sample.

Recombination connected TRBV29-1 to TRBJ2-1. The sample consisted of blood T cells: a sorted CD56 or NKG2C T cell subset, CD4+ or CD8+ T cells, or bulk PBMC T cells (not recorded which). The sequence came from a man aged 18-75 years in good health. CDR3 loop: CSVGFLDEQFF.